A selection of T cell receptor beta chains follows, all from one sample in a study of regulatory T cells in long-lasting Graves disease. From the multiplex PCR reads, TCRdb called clonotypes with MiXCR, one entry per CDR3 protein. This sample has roughly 520,000 distinct CDR3 sequences; 12% occur once, and the top ten carry more than 8%. These records were also assigned to another study, of T cells in Graves' hyperthyroidism and ophthalmopathy.

Sequencing was performed on peripheral blood mononuclear cells (PBMCs), taken at new diagnosis, from a patient treated with antithyroid drugs. Every receptor here comes from a woman between 25 and 40 years old with Graves disease. The CDR3 runs from the conserved cysteine through the conserved F or W. The D gene is left open where the match is weak. Not all rows give a size; the values are once, few, many and, for expanded clones, a class.

TRBV5-6	.	TRBJ1-2	many	CASRPTGIHGYTF	TGTGCCAGCAGACCTACAGGGATCCATGGCTACACCTTC
TRBV6-8	.	TRBJ2-7	.	CASTDSLPYEQYF	TGTGCCAGCACGGACAGCCTTCCCTACGAGCAGTACTTC
TRBV7-3	.	TRBJ2-7	many	CASSPNSMGYEQYF	TGTGCCAGCAGCCCGAACAGTATGGGTTACGAGCAGTACTTC
TRBV9	.	TRBJ1-1	many	CASSVTLLAEAFF	TGTGCCAGCAGCGTGACTCTTTTGGCTGAAGCTTTCTTT
TRBV28	TRBD2	TRBJ2-1	many	CASSLSGRENEQFF	TGTGCCAGCAGTTTGTCGGGGAGGGAGAATGAGCAGTTCTTC
TRBV28	.	TRBJ2-1	many	CASKGRGTGAYNEQFF	TGTGCCAGCAAGGGGCGAGGGACGGGGGCCTACAATGAGCAGTTCTTC
TRBV29-1	TRBD2	TRBJ2-1	many	CSGAGLAGRSYNEQFF	TGCAGCGGGGCCGGACTAGCGGGAAGGTCCTACAATGAGCAGTTCTTC
TRBV6-1	.	TRBJ1-4	many	CASDPGGWEKLFF	TGTGCCAGCGATCCGGGGGGTTGGGAAAAACTGTTTTTT
TRBV20-1	TRBD1	TRBJ2-3	many	CSARGQGTYTDTQYF	TGCAGTGCCCGGGGACAGGGGACCTACACAGATACGCAGTATTTT
TRBV30	.	TRBJ1-1	.	CAWSATAFEGGRNTEAFF	TGTGCCTGGAGTGCTACAGCTTTTGAGGGGGGTAGGAACACTGAAGCTTTCTTT
TRBV28	.	TRBJ1-1	many	CASSLTGSEIAFF	TGTGCCAGCAGTTTAACGGGTTCCGAGATAGCTTTCTTT
TRBV30	.	TRBJ1-5	many	CAWSGSGNQPQHF	TGTGCCTGGAGTGGGTCAGGGAATCAGCCCCAGCATTTT
TRBV12-3/TRBV12-4	.	TRBJ1-1	many	CASSLGGGPNTEAFF	TGTGCCAGCAGTTTAGGAGGGGGGCCGAACACTGAAGCTTTCTTT
TRBV3-1	TRBD2	TRBJ2-1	many	CASSQGGLAGGPRSYNEQFF	TGTGCCAGCAGCCAAGGGGGACTAGCGGGAGGGCCCCGCTCCTACAATGAGCAGTTCTTC
TRBV4-3	.	TRBJ2-7	many	CASSQAWADNYEQYF	TGCGCCAGCAGCCAAGCTTGGGCGGATAACTACGAGCAGTACTTC
TRBV27	TRBD2	TRBJ2-3	many	CASSLGLALYTDTQYF	TGTGCCAGCAGTCTAGGACTAGCGCTTTACACAGATACGCAGTATTTT
TRBV10-3	.	TRBJ2-7	many	CAISASALIAYEQYF	TGTGCCATCAGTGCCTCGGCCCTGATAGCCTACGAGCAGTACTTC
TRBV25-1	.	TRBJ1-2	many	CASSPPASGYTF	TGTGCCAGCAGCCCCCCAGCCAGCGGCTACACCTTC
TRBV12-5	.	TRBJ2-5	.	CASGLDGETQYF	TGTGCTAGTGGTTTGGATGGGGAGACCCAGTACTTC
TRBV5-1	.	TRBJ2-2	.	CASRAPSAPGTGELFF	TGCGCCAGTAGGGCCCCCAGCGCGCCTGGCACCGGGGAGCTGTTTTTT
TRBV20-1	.	TRBJ1-6	many	CSATGRWDNSPLHF	TGCAGTGCAACGGGACGGTGGGATAATTCACCCCTCCACTTT
TRBV11-2	TRBD2	TRBJ2-1	many	CASSFFSGRFNEQFF	TGTGCCAGCAGCTTTTTTAGCGGGAGGTTCAATGAGCAGTTCTTC
TRBV20-1	.	TRBJ1-5	few	CSGVRGNQPQHF	TGCAGTGGGGTACGAGGCAATCAGCCCCAGCATTTT
TRBV3-1	TRBD2	TRBJ2-1	few	CASSHSGRTLNEQFF	TGTGCCAGCAGCCATAGCGGGAGGACCCTAAATGAGCAGTTCTTC
TRBV4-3	.	TRBJ2-7	.	CASSQESAYEQYF	TGCGCCAGCAGCCAAGAGTCGGCCTACGAGCAGTACTTC
TRBV28	.	TRBJ1-5	many	CASSLDGVRNQPQHF	TGTGCCAGCAGTTTGGACGGGGTCCGGAATCAGCCCCAGCATTTT
TRBV2	.	TRBJ2-2	many	CASSEHTDTGELFF	TGTGCCAGCAGTGAGCACACCGATACCGGGGAGCTGTTTTTT
TRBV20-1	.	TRBJ1-2	few	CSAKALSGYTF	TGCAGTGCTAAGGCATTGAGTGGCTACACCTTC
TRBV30	.	TRBJ1-1	many	CAWSDDRLSEAFF	TGTGCCTGGAGTGATGATAGACTATCTGAAGCTTTCTTT
TRBV30	.	TRBJ2-3	.	CAWSEGGTTDTQYF	TGTGCCTGGAGCGAGGGGGGGACCACAGATACGCAGTATTTT
TRBV7-2	.	TRBJ2-5	many	CASSSGGGLETQYF	TGTGCCAGCAGCTCCGGGGGAGGTTTGGAGACCCAGTACTTC
TRBV7-9	.	TRBJ1-2	many	CASRPDRNYGYTF	TGCGCCAGCAGACCGGACCGTAACTATGGCTACACCTTC
TRBV6-1	.	TRBJ1-1	many	CASSPRGRSANTEAFF	TGTGCCAGCAGTCCTAGGGGCAGGTCGGCGAACACTGAAGCTTTCTTT
TRBV14	TRBD1	TRBJ1-4	many	CASSAGTGNEKLFF	TGTGCCAGCAGTGCCGGGACAGGGAATGAAAAACTGTTTTTT
TRBV11-2	.	TRBJ2-2	many	CASSLMLAKATGELFF	TGTGCCAGCAGCTTAATGTTAGCGAAGGCCACCGGGGAGCTGTTTTTT
TRBV27	.	TRBJ1-5	many	CASRTTGRSNQPQHF	TGTGCCAGCAGAACCACAGGGCGCAGCAATCAGCCCCAGCATTTT
TRBV6-2/TRBV6-3	TRBD2	TRBJ2-7	many	CASSYLPWAGGSWYEQYF	TGTGCCAGCAGTTACTTACCTTGGGCGGGAGGGTCCTGGTACGAGCAGTACTTC
TRBV30	.	TRBJ2-5	many	CAWSVVYQETQYF	TGTGCCTGGAGTGTTGTCTACCAAGAGACCCAGTACTTC
TRBV20-1	.	TRBJ2-5	many	CSARAFRWFQETQYF	TGCAGTGCTAGAGCCTTTCGGTGGTTCCAAGAGACCCAGTACTTC
TRBV6-2/TRBV6-3	TRBD1	TRBJ1-4	many	CASSFRTGGGEKLFF	TGTGCCAGCAGTTTTCGTACAGGGGGTGGTGAAAAACTGTTTTTT
TRBV2	.	TRBJ1-2	many	CAARDELYGYTF	TGTGCCGCCCGGGACGAGCTATATGGCTACACCTTC
TRBV15	TRBD2	TRBJ2-3	few	CATSIPLGTSGLTSTDTQYF	TGTGCCACCAGCATCCCCCTGGGGACTAGCGGGCTTACTAGCACAGATACGCAGTATTTT
TRBV15	TRBD2	TRBJ2-2	.	CATSAGTSGKGELFF	TGTGCCACCAGCGCCGGGACTAGCGGGAAGGGGGAGCTGTTTTTT
TRBV5-5	.	TRBJ2-5	many	CASSSASPVTQYF	TGTGCCAGCAGCTCCGCCAGTCCAGTGACCCAGTACTTC
TRBV19	.	TRBJ2-7	few	CASSSGTSREQYF	TGTGCCAGTAGTTCCGGGACATCACGAGAGCAGTACTTC
TRBV19	TRBD2	TRBJ2-1	many	CASSVFSGRAYNEQFF	TGTGCCAGTAGTGTTTTTAGCGGGAGGGCCTACAATGAGCAGTTCTTC
TRBV6-1	TRBD1	TRBJ2-3	.	CASRRGGTGKDTQYF	TGTGCCAGCAGAAGGGGGGGGACAGGGAAAGATACGCAGTATTTT
TRBV29-1	.	TRBJ2-5	.	CSVDSGFETQYF	TGCAGCGTTGACAGTGGCTTCGAGACCCAGTACTTC
TRBV28	.	TRBJ2-3	many	CASRPTGTSRSDTQYF	TGTGCCAGCAGACCTACCGGGACGTCTCGTTCAGATACGCAGTATTTT
TRBV7-2	TRBD1	TRBJ2-5	many	CASSRDRGPETQYF	TGTGCCAGCAGCCGGGACAGGGGACCGGAAACCCAGTACTTC
TRBV7-9	.	TRBJ2-7	many	CASSLDYNEQYF	TGTGCCAGCAGCTTAGATTATAACGAGCAGTACTTC
TRBV13	.	TRBJ2-5	many	CASSLGRWGRGAQYF	TGTGCCAGCAGCTTAGGCCGGTGGGGGAGAGGGGCCCAGTACTTC
TRBV9	.	TRBJ1-2	many	CASSLSGQDYGYTF	TGTGCCAGCAGCCTAAGTGGGCAGGACTATGGCTACACCTTC